This T cell receptor (beta chain) was sequenced during a study of T cell responses to AZD1222 COVID-19 vaccine. Overall study results and limits: Scientists sampled the repertoires only once the peak T cell response had passed.

J lost 5 bases, V lost 3 bases, and 8 bases had no gene match. CDR3 length: 15 residues. The germline V gene has CDR1 MNHNS and CDR2 SASEGT. Using immunoSEQ multiplex PCR, the repertoire was profiled, and TCRdb retains in-frame clones only, with some absent. This sample has around 87,000 clones; 80% to 90% occur once, and the top ten carry roughly 2.4%. This clone was detected ten times or more. Its matching antigen is unknown. Source: peripheral blood, taken 28 days after the second AZD1222 dose. The V and J genes are TRBV6-1 and TRBJ2-3; 7 nucleotides match TRBD2. This clonotype was sampled from an adult who received the AZD1222 COVID-19 vaccine. The CDR3 region is CASSDVAGDLDTQYF. Here the CDR3 DNA reads TGTGCCAGCAGTGATGTGGCGGGAGATTTAGATACGCAGTATTTT.